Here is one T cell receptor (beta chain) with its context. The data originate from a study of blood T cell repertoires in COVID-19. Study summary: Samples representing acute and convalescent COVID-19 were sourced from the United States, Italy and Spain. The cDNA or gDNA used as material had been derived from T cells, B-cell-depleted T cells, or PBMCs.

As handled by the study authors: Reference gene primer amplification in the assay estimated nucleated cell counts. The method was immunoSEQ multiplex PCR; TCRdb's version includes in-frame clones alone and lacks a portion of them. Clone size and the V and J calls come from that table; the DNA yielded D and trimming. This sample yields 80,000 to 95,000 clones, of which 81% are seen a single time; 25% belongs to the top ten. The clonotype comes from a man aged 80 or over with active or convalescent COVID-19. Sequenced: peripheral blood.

The chain's CDR3 is CASSQGGDRGPPDTGELFF. The CDR3 DNA is TGCGCCAGCAGTCAGGGGGGGGACAGGGGCCCCCCGGACACCGGGGAGCTGTTTTTT. The J gene is TRBJ2-2, the V gene TRBV23-1; TRBD1 matches at 10 bases. TRBV23-1 is an ORF, and what it does is uncertain. The CDR3 is 19 residues long. The trim removed 3 bases at V and 3 bases at J, leaving 13 bases unmatched.